The rows below give T cell receptor beta chains drawn from one sample of a study of metastatic and nonmetastatic thyroid tumors. TCRdb reprocessed the PCR reads via MiXCR. Among 4,000 to 5,500 clones, 20% to 25% were seen once, and the ten largest hold about 22%. The sample comprised tumor tissue. All receptors derive from a male donor with papillary thyroid cancer or a benign thyroid nodule (not recorded which). Some clones in this sample may be carry-over from other donors' samples. Each CDR3 is given with its conserved first and last residue. The order of the fields is J gene, V gene, D gene, clone size, CDR3 DNA, CDR3 protein. A D gene is named only where the DNA matches it firmly. A clone size is listed for some rows: how often the clone was seen (once, few, many), or a class if it is expanded.

j_call: TRBJ2-7; v_call: TRBV5-6; d_call: TRBD2; clone_size: few; cdr3_nt: TGTGCCAGCAGCAGCGGGAGGGCCTACGAGCAGTACTTC; cdr3_aa: CASSSGRAYEQYF
j_call: TRBJ1-3; v_call: TRBV6-5; d_call: -; clone_size: -; cdr3_nt: TGTGCCAGCAGTTACTCAGCCGCTGGCTCTGGAAACACCATATATTTT; cdr3_aa: CASSYSAAGSGNTIYF
j_call: TRBJ2-2; v_call: TRBV6-2/TRBV6-3; d_call: TRBD2; clone_size: few; cdr3_nt: TGTGCCAGCAGGCCCGGGGTAGCGGGAGCGAACATCGGGGAGCTGTTTTTT; cdr3_aa: CASRPGVAGANIGELFF
j_call: TRBJ2-1; v_call: TRBV11-1; d_call: TRBD1; clone_size: -; cdr3_nt: TGTGCCAGCAGCCCCAGACAGGGGAATCCATACAATGAGCAGTTCTTC; cdr3_aa: CASSPRQGNPYNEQFF
j_call: TRBJ1-1; v_call: TRBV19; d_call: TRBD1; clone_size: few; cdr3_nt: TGTGCCAGTAGTTTCCTGACAGGGATTAATGAAGCTTTCTTT; cdr3_aa: CASSFLTGINEAFF
j_call: TRBJ2-7; v_call: TRBV30; d_call: TRBD1; clone_size: few; cdr3_nt: TGTGCCTGGAGTGAGTCCCGACAGGGAAGGGCCTACGAGCAGTACTTC; cdr3_aa: CAWSESRQGRAYEQYF
j_call: TRBJ1-5; v_call: TRBV12-3/TRBV12-4; d_call: -; clone_size: medium-sized; cdr3_nt: TGTGCCAGCGCCCGGGGAGGCAATCAGCCCCAGCATTTT; cdr3_aa: CASARGGNQPQHF
j_call: TRBJ2-7; v_call: TRBV7-2; d_call: -; clone_size: -; cdr3_nt: TGTGCCAGCAGCTTAACGGAGCGGACTTACGAGCAGTACTTC; cdr3_aa: CASSLTERTYEQYF
j_call: TRBJ2-2; v_call: TRBV7-9; d_call: TRBD2; clone_size: large; cdr3_nt: TGTGCCAGCAGCAAATCGGGGGGCACCGGGGAGCTGTTTTTT; cdr3_aa: CASSKSGGTGELFF
j_call: TRBJ1-2; v_call: TRBV29-1; d_call: TRBD1; clone_size: medium-sized; cdr3_nt: TGCAGCGTGTCACAGGGGATCTATGGCTACACCTTC; cdr3_aa: CSVSQGIYGYTF
j_call: TRBJ1-6; v_call: TRBV28; d_call: -; clone_size: -; cdr3_nt: TGTGCCAGCAGTTTAAACAAAATTTCACCCCTCCACTTT; cdr3_aa: CASSLNKISPLHF
j_call: TRBJ2-5; v_call: TRBV6-1; d_call: -; clone_size: medium-sized; cdr3_nt: TGTGCCAGCAGGACATCGAGGGCAGAGACCCAGTACTTC; cdr3_aa: CASRTSRAETQYF
j_call: TRBJ2-7; v_call: TRBV28; d_call: -; clone_size: medium-sized; cdr3_nt: TGTGCCAGCAGTTTTTTAGTCAGCTCCTACGAGCAGTACTTC; cdr3_aa: CASSFLVSSYEQYF
j_call: TRBJ1-1; v_call: TRBV18; d_call: -; clone_size: -; cdr3_nt: TGTGCCAGCTCACCACAAACCGTACGGGGAGTGGACACTGAAGCTTTCTTT; cdr3_aa: CASSPQTVRGVDTEAFF
j_call: TRBJ2-3; v_call: TRBV27; d_call: -; clone_size: many; cdr3_nt: TGTGCCAGCAAAAGAACAGATACGCAGTATTTT; cdr3_aa: CASKRTDTQYF
j_call: TRBJ2-1; v_call: TRBV10-2; d_call: -; clone_size: large; cdr3_nt: -; cdr3_aa: CASSSGQGFNEQFF
j_call: TRBJ2-1; v_call: TRBV12-3/TRBV12-4; d_call: TRBD2; clone_size: few; cdr3_nt: TGTGCCAGCAGTTTCGGAGCGGGACTAGCGAGAACATTGCAGTTCTTC; cdr3_aa: CASSFGAGLARTLQFF
j_call: TRBJ1-1; v_call: TRBV19; d_call: TRBD1; clone_size: -; cdr3_nt: TGTGCCAGTAGACAAGAACAGGGGAGGGCTGAAGCTTTCTTT; cdr3_aa: CASRQEQGRAEAFF
j_call: TRBJ2-6; v_call: TRBV7-3; d_call: TRBD1; clone_size: many; cdr3_nt: TGTGCCAGCAGCCTCTCGGGACAGGGTTTTGATGGGGCCAACGTCCTGACTTTC; cdr3_aa: CASSLSGQGFDGANVLTF
j_call: TRBJ2-5; v_call: TRBV7-9; d_call: TRBD2; clone_size: many; cdr3_nt: TGTGCCAGCACCTTAGCGGGACAAGAGACCCAGTACTTC; cdr3_aa: CASTLAGQETQYF
j_call: TRBJ2-1; v_call: TRBV6-1; d_call: TRBD1; clone_size: medium-sized; cdr3_nt: TGTGCCAGCGACAGGGGGCGGGAGTGGGGTGAGCAGTTCTTC; cdr3_aa: CASDRGREWGEQFF
j_call: TRBJ1-1; v_call: TRBV5-1; d_call: -; clone_size: -; cdr3_nt: TGCGCCACGAGAGGGACACAGAACACTGAAGCTTTCTTT; cdr3_aa: CATRGTQNTEAFF
j_call: TRBJ1-5; v_call: TRBV18; d_call: -; clone_size: -; cdr3_nt: TGTGCCAGCTCACCAGACAGAAGCAATCAGCCCCAGCATTTT; cdr3_aa: CASSPDRSNQPQHF
j_call: TRBJ2-5; v_call: TRBV11-2; d_call: TRBD1; clone_size: -; cdr3_nt: TGTGCCAGCAGCCAAGCCGGGACAGACCAAGAGACCCAGTACTTC; cdr3_aa: CASSQAGTDQETQYF
j_call: TRBJ2-7; v_call: TRBV27; d_call: TRBD2; clone_size: large; cdr3_nt: TGTGCCAGCAGTTCCCCTAGCGGGGGTTACGAGCAGTACTTC; cdr3_aa: CASSSPSGGYEQYF
j_call: TRBJ1-1; v_call: TRBV5-4; d_call: -; clone_size: many; cdr3_nt: TGTGCCAGCAGCTTGAAGGGGTCCGGGGTAGCTTTCTTT; cdr3_aa: CASSLKGSGVAFF
j_call: TRBJ2-7; v_call: TRBV12-3/TRBV12-4; d_call: -; clone_size: few; cdr3_nt: TGTGCCAGCAGTTTGTCAGGGTACGAGCAGTACTTC; cdr3_aa: CASSLSGYEQYF
j_call: TRBJ2-2; v_call: TRBV19; d_call: TRBD2; clone_size: once; cdr3_nt: TGTGCCAGTAGTCTAGGACTAGCGGGAGTGTATACCGGGGAGCTGTTTTTT; cdr3_aa: CASSLGLAGVYTGELFF
j_call: TRBJ2-7; v_call: TRBV2; d_call: TRBD2; clone_size: few; cdr3_nt: TGTGCCAGCAGGGGACTAGCGGTCGGCTACGAGCAGTACTTC; cdr3_aa: CASRGLAVGYEQYF
j_call: TRBJ2-1; v_call: TRBV5-1; d_call: -; clone_size: -; cdr3_nt: TGCGCCAGCAGCCGAACCGTGACAGGAAATGAGCAGTTCTTC; cdr3_aa: CASSRTVTGNEQFF
j_call: TRBJ2-1; v_call: TRBV20-1; d_call: -; clone_size: many; cdr3_nt: TGCAGTGCAACAGGGCTTAGGGGCCATGAGCAGTTCTTC; cdr3_aa: CSATGLRGHEQFF
j_call: TRBJ2-7; v_call: TRBV28; d_call: -; clone_size: few; cdr3_nt: TGTGCCAGCAGTTGGATAGACAGGTACTCCTACGAGCAGTACTTC; cdr3_aa: CASSWIDRYSYEQYF
j_call: TRBJ1-1; v_call: TRBV5-1; d_call: -; clone_size: -; cdr3_nt: TGCGCCAGCAGCGAGCTGAGGGGCCTGAACACTGAAGCTTTCTTT; cdr3_aa: CASSELRGLNTEAFF
j_call: TRBJ2-3; v_call: TRBV20-1; d_call: -; clone_size: large; cdr3_nt: TGCAGTGCTAGCCGCCTCACTAGCAGCACTAGCACAGATACGCAGTATTTT; cdr3_aa: CSASRLTSSTSTDTQYF
j_call: TRBJ2-7; v_call: TRBV28; d_call: TRBD1; clone_size: many; cdr3_nt: TGTGCCAGCAATCCTCCCCAGGGGACAGCGACCTACGAGCAGTACTTC; cdr3_aa: CASNPPQGTATYEQYF
j_call: TRBJ1-6; v_call: TRBV12-3/TRBV12-4; d_call: -; clone_size: medium-sized; cdr3_nt: TGTGCCAGCAGCTTAAACGGGCCACCCCTCCACTTT; cdr3_aa: CASSLNGPPLHF
j_call: TRBJ2-1; v_call: TRBV20-1; d_call: TRBD2; clone_size: few; cdr3_nt: TGCAGTGCCCAGCGTGATAGCGGGAGGGCCTGGATCGGGAATGAGCAGTTCTTC; cdr3_aa: CSAQRDSGRAWIGNEQFF
j_call: TRBJ2-1; v_call: TRBV25-1; d_call: TRBD2; clone_size: -; cdr3_nt: TGTGCCAGCAACCATCCATCTATGGGACTAGCGGGGAGTAAACTATACAATGAGCAGTTCTTC; cdr3_aa: CASNHPSMGLAGSKLYNEQFF
j_call: TRBJ2-7; v_call: TRBV6-1; d_call: -; clone_size: -; cdr3_nt: TGTGCCAGCAATATGAGGAGGACCCGAGACCACGAGCAGTACTTC; cdr3_aa: CASNMRRTRDHEQYF
j_call: TRBJ1-5; v_call: TRBV6-1; d_call: TRBD1; clone_size: few; cdr3_nt: TGTGCCAGCAGATTACAGGGGTCAGGCAATCAGCCCCAGCATTTT; cdr3_aa: CASRLQGSGNQPQHF
j_call: TRBJ1-2; v_call: TRBV10-3; d_call: TRBD1; clone_size: few; cdr3_nt: TGTGCCATCAGTGATCGGGACAGGGGAACCTATGGCTACACCTTC; cdr3_aa: CAISDRDRGTYGYTF
j_call: TRBJ1-1; v_call: TRBV25-1; d_call: -; clone_size: many; cdr3_nt: TGTGCCAGCAGTGCCACGGCAGGGTCGGCTTTCTTT; cdr3_aa: CASSATAGSAFF
j_call: TRBJ1-2; v_call: TRBV20-1; d_call: TRBD1; clone_size: -; cdr3_nt: TGCAGTGCTGACAGGGGGCGCGGCTACACCTTC; cdr3_aa: CSADRGRGYTF
j_call: TRBJ2-7; v_call: TRBV29-1; d_call: -; clone_size: few; cdr3_nt: TGCAGCGTTGAAGATATTACTAACGAGCAGTACTTC; cdr3_aa: CSVEDITNEQYF
j_call: TRBJ2-2; v_call: TRBV7-3; d_call: -; clone_size: -; cdr3_nt: TGTGCCAGCAGCTTAATGGCCACCGGGGAGCTGTTTTTT; cdr3_aa: CASSLMATGELFF
j_call: TRBJ2-7; v_call: TRBV10-3; d_call: -; clone_size: -; cdr3_nt: TGTGCCATCAGTGAGTCACCACGCTCCTACGAGCAGTACTTC; cdr3_aa: CAISESPRSYEQYF
j_call: TRBJ1-1; v_call: TRBV9; d_call: -; clone_size: once; cdr3_nt: TGTGCCAGCAGCGGATCGAACACTGAAGCTTTCTTT; cdr3_aa: CASSGSNTEAFF
j_call: TRBJ2-1; v_call: TRBV6-1; d_call: TRBD1; clone_size: large; cdr3_nt: TGTGCCAGCAGTCAGGACAGGGGGTACAATGAGCAGTTCTTC; cdr3_aa: CASSQDRGYNEQFF
j_call: TRBJ2-1; v_call: TRBV6-7; d_call: -; clone_size: few; cdr3_nt: TGTGCCAGCAGTCAGTGGGAGGCGACCTCCTACAATGAGCAGTTCTTC; cdr3_aa: CASSQWEATSYNEQFF
j_call: TRBJ2-5; v_call: TRBV7-6; d_call: -; clone_size: few; cdr3_nt: TGTGCCAGCAGCCGTGGGGAGACCCAGTACTTC; cdr3_aa: CASSRGETQYF
j_call: TRBJ2-1; v_call: TRBV30; d_call: -; clone_size: -; cdr3_nt: TGTGCCTGGAGCACCGGGACCGGGTACAATGAGCAGTTCTTC; cdr3_aa: CAWSTGTGYNEQFF
j_call: TRBJ2-7; v_call: TRBV4-1; d_call: -; clone_size: -; cdr3_nt: TGCGCCAGCAGCCAAGGGGCGGACGTAACCTACGAGCAGTACTTC; cdr3_aa: CASSQGADVTYEQYF
j_call: TRBJ2-5; v_call: TRBV18; d_call: -; clone_size: few; cdr3_nt: TGTGCCAGCTCACTAGGGGGGCCCGAAGAGACCCAGTACTTC; cdr3_aa: CASSLGGPEETQYF
j_call: TRBJ2-1; v_call: TRBV12-3/TRBV12-4; d_call: TRBD2; clone_size: -; cdr3_nt: TGTGCCAGCAGTTTCCGACGGGAGGCCGAGCAGTTCTTC; cdr3_aa: CASSFRREAEQFF
j_call: TRBJ2-1; v_call: TRBV12-3/TRBV12-4; d_call: -; clone_size: medium-sized; cdr3_nt: TGTGCCAGCAGTTTGTTTCTAGCGTCAAATGAGCAGTTCTTC; cdr3_aa: CASSLFLASNEQFF
j_call: TRBJ2-2; v_call: TRBV29-1; d_call: -; clone_size: many; cdr3_nt: TGCAGCGTAAACCCCGGGGTCACCGGGGAGCTGTTTTTT; cdr3_aa: CSVNPGVTGELFF